Each of the 14 T cell receptor beta chains below was sequenced from the same sample in a study of cytotoxic CD8 clonotypes in ibrutinib-treated CLL. The table came from immunoSEQ multiplex PCR; TCRdb's copy has only in-frame clones and leaves some out. The sample consists of some 310,000 clones, 80% of them appearing once. Source: PBMCs, taken before ibrutinib treatment. Every receptor here comes from a human donor with chronic lymphocytic leukemia.

This chain joins TRBV9 and TRBJ2-7; the D call may be TRBD1 or TRBD2 (6 bases each). There are 13 residues in the CDR3. Trimming took off 3 bases at V and 5 bases at J, with 12 bases between the two ends. CDR1 SGDLS and CDR2 YYNGEE come from the germline V gene. The chain's CDR3 is CASSEGGVDEQYF. CDR3 sequence (DNA): TGTGCCAGCAGCGAGGGGGGTGTGGACGAGCAGTACTTC.

This chain links TRBV6-4 with TRBJ2-1; 10 nucleotides agree with TRBD2. The CDR3 spans 14 residues. V was pared by 5 bases and J by 5 bases, with 3 bases of the junction left unmatched. Germline lookup yields CDR1 MRHNA and CDR2 SNTAGT. The CDR3 is CASSPSGSNNEQFF. The CDR3 DNA reads TGTGCCAGCAGTCCTAGCGGGAGTAACAATGAGCAGTTCTTC.

The V call is TRBV19, the J call TRBJ2-7, with D hard to call. The CDR3 totals 14 residues. Deletions cut 3 bases from V and 2 bases from J, with 11 bases between. Germline loops: CDR1 LNHDA, CDR2 SQIVND (reference sequence). This CDR3 reads CASSILAETYEQYF. For the CDR3, the DNA is TGTGCCAGTAGTATTTTAGCCGAAACCTACGAGCAGTACTTC.

This clone was observed a few times. The chain employs TRBV30 and TRBJ1-1; D call uncertain. Germline CDR1 GTSNPN, CDR2 SVGIG (reference sequence). CDR3 size: 11 residues. V lost 5 bases, J lost 1 base, and 5 bases lay in between. The chain's CDR3 is CAWERNTEAFF. Written as DNA, the CDR3 is TGTGCCTGGGAAAGGAACACTGAAGCTTTCTTT.

This chain connects TRBV10-2 to TRBJ2-3; D unresolved. The V end lost 6 bases, the J end lost 3 bases, and 13 bases lay between the germline ends. The CDR3 loop spans 14 amino acids. Germline CDR1 reads WSHSY; CDR2 reads SAAADI. The CDR3 here is CASSRPGGTDTQYF. CDR3 DNA sequence: TGCGCCAGCAGCCGACCTGGCGGTACAGATACGCAGTATTTT.

On this clone itself: The same CDR3 arises from other DNA sequences in this sample as well. The rearrangement joins TRBV4-2 to TRBJ2-1; D uncertain. Germline V gives CDR1 LGHNA, CDR2 YNFKEQ. The CDR3 is 17 amino acids. Trimming removed 0 bases from V and 0 bases from J, with 12 bases in between. The CDR3 coding sequence is TGTGCCAGCAGCCAAGATGGGCTATCCTCCTCCTACAATGAGCAGTTCTTC. This translates into CASSQDGLSSSYNEQFF.

CDR3 loop: CASSLGRLPGANVLTF. CDR3 nucleotide sequence: TGTGCCAGCAGCTTAGGGCGACTTCCCGGGGCCAACGTCCTGACTTTC. V and J are TRBV11-2 and TRBJ2-6; no firm D call. The V gene lost 1 base and the J gene lost 4 bases, with 11 bases spanning the gap. This CDR3 is 16 amino acids long. Germline lookup yields CDR1 SGHAT and CDR2 FQNNGV.

The rearrangement uses TRBV4-2 and TRBJ1-5, with 9 bases matching TRBD1. V lost 1 base, J lost 5 bases, and 9 bases stayed unmatched. CDR3 size: 17 residues. Germline CDR1 and CDR2: LGHNA and YNFKEQ. CDR3 nucleotides: TGTGCCAGCAGCCAAGTGTGGACCGGGACAGGGTATCAGCCCCAGCATTTT. Translated, it gives CASSQVWTGTGYQPQHF.

A few counts support this clone. J is TRBJ1-5 and V is TRBV4-3, with D hard to call. This CDR3 is 13 amino acids long. V gave up 11 bases and J gave up 10 bases, with 21 bases separating them. Germline V gives CDR1 LGHNA, CDR2 YSLEER. The CDR3 region is CAASHKPGRPQHF. DNA for the CDR3: TGCGCCGCAAGCCACAAACCCGGTCGTCCCCAGCATTTT.

This chain joins TRBV27 and TRBJ2-7; TRBD1 matches at 10 bases. V lost 4 bases and J lost 2; bases outside the gene matches: 5. The CDR3 length is 15 residues. Germline V gene sequence: CDR1 MNHEY, CDR2 SMNVEV (reference sequence). The CDR3 sequence is CASSSPGQGTYEQYF. DNA for the CDR3: TGTGCCAGCAGTTCCCCGGGACAGGGGACCTACGAGCAGTACTTC.

CDR3 nucleotides: TGTGCCAGCAGCCCGGGACTAGCGGTTCGAGAGACCCAGTACTTC. This gives the protein CASSPGLAVRETQYF. J is TRBJ2-5 and V is TRBV7-2; 11 bases map to TRBD2. The V and J ends lost 5 bases and 4 bases, in that order; junction bases with no gene match: 6. CDR3 length equals 15 residues. Germline values: CDR1 SGHTA, CDR2 FQGNSA.

This chain uses TRBV30 with TRBJ2-2; TRBD1 agrees at 8 bases. The CDR3 covers 14 residues. Germline loops: CDR1 GTSNPN, CDR2 SVGIG (reference sequence). The V gene end was trimmed by 4 bases and the J gene end by 4 bases; junction bases not matched to a gene: 5. Written as DNA, the CDR3 is TGTGCCTGGACGTCTACAGGGGGCACCGGGGAGCTGTTTTTT. Translation: CAWTSTGGTGELFF.

The chain employs TRBV2 and TRBJ2-6, with D unclear. CDR3 length: 15 amino acids. Germline CDR1 is SNHLY and CDR2 is FYNNEI. With 4 bases removed from V and 5 bases from J, the gap between germline ends came to 12 bases. The CDR3 region has the DNA TGTGCCAGCAGTGCGGATCAGGTCTGGGCCAACGTCCTGACTTTC. Translation gives CASSADQVWANVLTF. Full variable domain (remainder filled in from reference TRBV2 and TRBJ2-6): EPEVTQTPSHQVTQMGQEVILRCVPISNHLYFYWYRQILGQKVEFLVSFYNNEISEKSEIFDDQFSVERPDGSNFTLKIRSTKLEDSAMYFCASSADQVWANVLTFGAGSRLTVL.

The chain joins TRBV2 to TRBJ2-3; TRBD2 agrees at 15 bases. V shed 10 bases, J shed 5 bases, and the junction held 7 bases outside the gene matches. The CDR3 loop spans 15 amino acids. Germline CDR1 is SNHLY and CDR2 is FYNNEI. The CDR3 protein is CATPGLAGGVDTQYF. As DNA, the CDR3 is TGTGCCACCCCGGGACTAGCGGGAGGAGTAGATACGCAGTATTTT.